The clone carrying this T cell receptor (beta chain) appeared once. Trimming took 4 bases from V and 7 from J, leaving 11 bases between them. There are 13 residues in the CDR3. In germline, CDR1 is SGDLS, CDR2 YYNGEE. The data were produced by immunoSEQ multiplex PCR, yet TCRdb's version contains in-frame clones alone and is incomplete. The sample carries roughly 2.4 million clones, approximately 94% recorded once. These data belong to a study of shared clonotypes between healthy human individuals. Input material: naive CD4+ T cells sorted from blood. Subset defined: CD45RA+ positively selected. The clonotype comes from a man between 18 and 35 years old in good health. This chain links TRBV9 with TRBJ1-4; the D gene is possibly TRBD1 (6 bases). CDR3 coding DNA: TGTGCCAGCAGCATGAAGGACAGTGAAAAACTGTTTTTT. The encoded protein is CASSMKDSEKLFF.